This TCR beta chain originates from a study of metastatic and nonmetastatic thyroid tumors. Turning to the study itself: For malignant and benign thyroid patients, tumor or nodule tissue and blood were the sources whose repertoires were compared.

Original analysis: Built for papillary thyroid cancer, a distant-metastasis classifier drew on CDR3 differences across clinicopathological groups. TCRdb ran MiXCR on the PCR reads. The V and J calls shown here were made by TCRdb, not taken from the authors' results. The sample comprises roughly 98,000 clones, under 15% of which are singletons, and 3.6% rests with the top ten. Treatment of any kind had been given to no patient before thyroid surgery. The CDR3 length is 16 residues. Germline CDR1 reads LNHNV; CDR2 reads YYDKDF (reference sequence). Between the trimmed V and J ends, which lost 0 bases and 3 bases, there was a span of 15 bases. In its sample, this clone was seen many times.

The sample consisted of blood. The sequence derives from a female donor with papillary thyroid cancer or a benign thyroid nodule (not recorded which). Some clones in this sample may be carry-over from other donors' samples. The V gene is TRBV15, the J gene TRBJ2-7; D perhaps matches TRBD1 (6 bases). The CDR3: CATSRDLPQGSYEQYF. CDR3 nucleotides: TGTGCCACCAGCAGAGATTTACCCCAGGGGAGCTACGAGCAGTACTTC.